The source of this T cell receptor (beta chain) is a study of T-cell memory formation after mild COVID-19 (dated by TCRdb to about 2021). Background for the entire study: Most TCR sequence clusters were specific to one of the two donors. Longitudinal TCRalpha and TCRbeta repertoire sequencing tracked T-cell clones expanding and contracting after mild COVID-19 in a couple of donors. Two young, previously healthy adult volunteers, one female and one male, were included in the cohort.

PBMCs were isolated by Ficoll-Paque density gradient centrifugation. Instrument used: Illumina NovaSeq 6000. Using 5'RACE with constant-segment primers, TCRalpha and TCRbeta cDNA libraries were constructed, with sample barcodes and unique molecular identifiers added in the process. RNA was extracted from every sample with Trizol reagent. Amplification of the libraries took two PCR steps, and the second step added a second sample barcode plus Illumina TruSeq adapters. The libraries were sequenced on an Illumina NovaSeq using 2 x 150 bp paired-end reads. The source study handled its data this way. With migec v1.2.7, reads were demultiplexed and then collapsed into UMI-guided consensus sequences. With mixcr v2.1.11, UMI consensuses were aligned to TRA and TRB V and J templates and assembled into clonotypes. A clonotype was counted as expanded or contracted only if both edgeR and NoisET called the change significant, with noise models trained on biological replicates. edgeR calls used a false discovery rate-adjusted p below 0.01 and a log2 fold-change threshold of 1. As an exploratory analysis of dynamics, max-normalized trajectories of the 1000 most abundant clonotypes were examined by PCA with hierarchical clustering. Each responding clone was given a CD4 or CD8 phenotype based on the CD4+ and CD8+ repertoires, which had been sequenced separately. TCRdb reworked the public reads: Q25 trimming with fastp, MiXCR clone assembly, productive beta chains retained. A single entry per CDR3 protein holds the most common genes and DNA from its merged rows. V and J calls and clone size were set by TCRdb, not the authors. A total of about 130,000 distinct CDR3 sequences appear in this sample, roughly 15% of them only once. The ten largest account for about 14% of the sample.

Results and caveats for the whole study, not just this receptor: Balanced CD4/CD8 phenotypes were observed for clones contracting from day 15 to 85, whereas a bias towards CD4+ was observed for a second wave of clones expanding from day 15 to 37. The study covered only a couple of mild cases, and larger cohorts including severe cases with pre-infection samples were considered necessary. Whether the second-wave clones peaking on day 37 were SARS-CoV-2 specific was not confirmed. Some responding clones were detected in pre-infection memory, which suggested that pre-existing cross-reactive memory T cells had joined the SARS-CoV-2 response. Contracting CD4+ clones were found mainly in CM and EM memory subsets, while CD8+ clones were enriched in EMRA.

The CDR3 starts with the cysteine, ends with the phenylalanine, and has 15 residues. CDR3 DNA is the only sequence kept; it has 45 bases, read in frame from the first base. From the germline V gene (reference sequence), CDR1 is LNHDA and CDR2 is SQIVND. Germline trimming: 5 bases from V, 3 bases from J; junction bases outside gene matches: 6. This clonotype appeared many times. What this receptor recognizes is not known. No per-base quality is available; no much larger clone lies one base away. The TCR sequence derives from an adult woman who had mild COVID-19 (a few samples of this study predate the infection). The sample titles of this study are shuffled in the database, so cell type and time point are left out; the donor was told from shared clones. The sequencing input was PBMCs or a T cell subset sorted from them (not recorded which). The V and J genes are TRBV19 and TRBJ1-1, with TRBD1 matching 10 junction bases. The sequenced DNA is TGTGCCAGTAGTCCATGGGGACAGGGGCACACTGAAGCTTTCTTT. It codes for CASSPWGQGHTEAFF.